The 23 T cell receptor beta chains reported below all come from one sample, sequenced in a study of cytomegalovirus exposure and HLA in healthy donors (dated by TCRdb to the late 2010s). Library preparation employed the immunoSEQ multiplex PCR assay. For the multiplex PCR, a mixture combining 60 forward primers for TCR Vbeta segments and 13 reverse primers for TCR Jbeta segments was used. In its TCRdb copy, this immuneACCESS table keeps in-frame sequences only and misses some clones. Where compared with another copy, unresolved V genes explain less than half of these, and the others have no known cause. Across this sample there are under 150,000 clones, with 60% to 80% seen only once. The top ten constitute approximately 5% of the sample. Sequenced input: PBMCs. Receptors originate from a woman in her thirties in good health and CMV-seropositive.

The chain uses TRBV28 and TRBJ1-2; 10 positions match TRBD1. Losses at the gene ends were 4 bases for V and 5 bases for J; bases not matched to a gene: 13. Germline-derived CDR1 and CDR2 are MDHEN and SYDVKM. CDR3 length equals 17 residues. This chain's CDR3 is CASSSNPGTGEGYGYTF. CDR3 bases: TGTGCCAGCAGTTCCAACCCCGGGACAGGGGAAGGGTATGGCTACACCTTC.

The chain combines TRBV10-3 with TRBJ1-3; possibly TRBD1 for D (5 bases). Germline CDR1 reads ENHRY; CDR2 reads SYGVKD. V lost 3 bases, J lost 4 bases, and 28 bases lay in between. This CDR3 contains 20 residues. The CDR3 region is CAISDYPTAARPNGGNTIYF. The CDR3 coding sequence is TGTGCCATCAGTGATTATCCGACAGCAGCGCGCCCCAATGGGGGAAACACCATATATTTT.

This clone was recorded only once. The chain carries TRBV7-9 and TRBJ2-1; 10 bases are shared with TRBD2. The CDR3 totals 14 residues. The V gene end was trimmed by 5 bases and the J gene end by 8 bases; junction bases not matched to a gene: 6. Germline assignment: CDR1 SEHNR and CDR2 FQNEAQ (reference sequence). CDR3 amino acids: CASSIKSGGDEQFF. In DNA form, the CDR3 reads TGTGCCAGCAGCATCAAGAGCGGGGGGGATGAGCAGTTCTTC.

The CDR3 DNA reads as TGTGCCAGCAGTGAATCAGGGGGCTGGGAAAAACTGTTTTTT. This translates into CASSESGGWEKLFF. The rearrangement joins TRBV25-1 to TRBJ1-4; 8 bases line up with TRBD1. V dropped 1 base and J dropped 8; count of bases not matched to a gene: 3. CDR3 length: 14 amino acids. Germline CDR1 is MGHDK and CDR2 is SYGVNS. Supplemented by reference TRBV25-1 and TRBJ1-4, the full variable domain reads EADIYQTPRYLVIGTGKKITLECSQTMGHDKMYWYQQDPGMELHLIHYSYGVNSTEKGDLSSESTVSRIRTEHFPLTLESARPSHTSQYLCASSESGGWEKLFFGSGTQLSVL.

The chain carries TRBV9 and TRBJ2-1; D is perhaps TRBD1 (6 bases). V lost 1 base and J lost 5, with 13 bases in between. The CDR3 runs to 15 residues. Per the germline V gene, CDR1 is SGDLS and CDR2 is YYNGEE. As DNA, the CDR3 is TGTGCCAGCAGCGTATCTACAGGGAGCCACAATGAGCAGTTCTTC. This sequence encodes CASSVSTGSHNEQFF.

CDR3: CASNRGGTEAFF. In nucleotides, the CDR3 is TGCGCCAGCAATAGAGGGGGCACTGAAGCTTTCTTT. The V and J genes are TRBV10-2 and TRBJ1-1, with TRBD1 as a possible D gene (6 bases). Germline V lookup: CDR1 WSHSY, CDR2 SAAADI. Trimming shortened V by 7 bases and J by 4 bases, and 10 bases separated the two germline ends. This CDR3 has 12 residues.

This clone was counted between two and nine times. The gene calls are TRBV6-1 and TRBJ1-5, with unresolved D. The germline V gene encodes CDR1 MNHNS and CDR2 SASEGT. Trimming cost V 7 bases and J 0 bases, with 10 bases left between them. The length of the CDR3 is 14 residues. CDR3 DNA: TGTGCCAGCACGGTAGTGAATAGCAATCAGCCCCAGCATTTT. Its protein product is CASTVVNSNQPQHF.

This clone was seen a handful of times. The CDR3 region has the DNA TGTGCCAGCAGCCCAGGACTAGCGGGGGGCACAGATACGCAGTATTTT. Its protein is CASSPGLAGGTDTQYF. The chain recombines TRBV7-6 with TRBJ2-3, with 13 bases matching TRBD2. V shed 5 bases, J shed 1 base, and the junction held 3 bases outside the gene matches. Germline assignment: CDR1 SGHVS and CDR2 FNYEAQ. CDR3 length: 16 amino acids.

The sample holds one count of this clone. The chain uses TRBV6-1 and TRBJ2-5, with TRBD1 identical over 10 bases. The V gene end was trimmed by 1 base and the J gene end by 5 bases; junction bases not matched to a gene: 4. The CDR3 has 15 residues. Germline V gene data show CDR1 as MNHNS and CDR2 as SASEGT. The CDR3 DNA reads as TGTGCCAGCAGTGAAGTTGGGACAGGGGCCGAGACCCAGTACTTC. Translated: CASSEVGTGAETQYF.

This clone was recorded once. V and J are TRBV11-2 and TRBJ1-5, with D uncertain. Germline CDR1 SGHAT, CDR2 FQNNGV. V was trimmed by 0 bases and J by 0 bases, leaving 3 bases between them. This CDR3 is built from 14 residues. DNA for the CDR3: TGTGCCAGCAGCTTAGACCTTAGCAATCAGCCCCAGCATTTT. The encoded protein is CASSLDLSNQPQHF.

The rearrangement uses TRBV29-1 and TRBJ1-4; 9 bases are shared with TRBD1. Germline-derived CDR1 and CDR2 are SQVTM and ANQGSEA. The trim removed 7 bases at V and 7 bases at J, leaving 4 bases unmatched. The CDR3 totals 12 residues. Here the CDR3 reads CSAGTGFEKLFF. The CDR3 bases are TGCAGCGCCGGGACAGGGTTTGAAAAACTGTTTTTT. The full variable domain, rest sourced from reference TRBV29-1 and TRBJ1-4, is SAVISQKPSRDICQRGTSLTIQCQVDSQVTMMFWYRQQPGQSLTLIATANQGSEATYESGFVIDKFPISRPNLTFSTLTVSNMSPEDSSIYLCSAGTGFEKLFFGSGTQLSVL.

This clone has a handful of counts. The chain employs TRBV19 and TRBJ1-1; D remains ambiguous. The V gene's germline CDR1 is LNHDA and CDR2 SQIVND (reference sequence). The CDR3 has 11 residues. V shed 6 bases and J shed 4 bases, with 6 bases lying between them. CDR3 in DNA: TGTGCCAGTAGCGAGAGCACTGAAGCTTTCTTT. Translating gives CASSESTEAFF. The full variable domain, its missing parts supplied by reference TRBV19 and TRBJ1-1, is DGGITQSPKYLFRKEGQNVTLSCEQNLNHDAMYWYRQDPGQGLRLIYYSQIVNDFQKGDIAEGYSVSREKKESFPLTVTSAQKNPTAFYLCASSESTEAFFGQGTRLTVV.

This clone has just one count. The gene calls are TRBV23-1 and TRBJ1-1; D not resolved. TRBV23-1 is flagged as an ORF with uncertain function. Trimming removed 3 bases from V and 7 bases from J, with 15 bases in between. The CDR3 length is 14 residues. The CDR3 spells CASSHFYRHVEAFF. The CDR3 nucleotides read TGCGCCAGCAGTCACTTCTACCGACACGTTGAAGCTTTCTTT.

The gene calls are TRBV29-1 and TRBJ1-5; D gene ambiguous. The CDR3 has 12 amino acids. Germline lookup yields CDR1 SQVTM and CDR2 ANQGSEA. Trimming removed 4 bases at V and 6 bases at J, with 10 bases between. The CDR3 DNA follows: TGCAGCGTTGCTTCAGCGGGTCAGCCCCAGCATTTT. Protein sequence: CSVASAGQPQHF.

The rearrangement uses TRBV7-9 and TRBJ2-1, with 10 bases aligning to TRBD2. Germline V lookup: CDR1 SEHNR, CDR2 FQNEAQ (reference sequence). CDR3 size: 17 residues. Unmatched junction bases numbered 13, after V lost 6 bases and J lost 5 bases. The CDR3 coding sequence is TGTGCCAGCAGACCTAGCGGGAGCCCTCAGGGGGACAATGAGCAGTTCTTC. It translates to CASRPSGSPQGDNEQFF.

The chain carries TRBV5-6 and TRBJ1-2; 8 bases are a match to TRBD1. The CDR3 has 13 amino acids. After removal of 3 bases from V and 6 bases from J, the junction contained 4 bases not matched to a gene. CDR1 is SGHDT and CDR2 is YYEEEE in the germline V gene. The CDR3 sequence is CASSSDRANGYTF. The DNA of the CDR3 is TGTGCCAGCAGCTCGGACAGGGCTAATGGCTACACCTTC.

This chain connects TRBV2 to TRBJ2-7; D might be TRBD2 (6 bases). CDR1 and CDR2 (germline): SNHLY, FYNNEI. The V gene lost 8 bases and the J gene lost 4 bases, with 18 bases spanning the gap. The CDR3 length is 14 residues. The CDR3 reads CASLWGAGTYEQYF. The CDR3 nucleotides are TGTGCCAGCCTTTGGGGCGCAGGGACTTACGAGCAGTACTTC.

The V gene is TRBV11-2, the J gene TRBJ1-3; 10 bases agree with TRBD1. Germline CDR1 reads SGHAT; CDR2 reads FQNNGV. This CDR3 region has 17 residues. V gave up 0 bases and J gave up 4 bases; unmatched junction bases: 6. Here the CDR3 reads CASSLDSGTGVGNTIYF. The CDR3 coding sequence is TGTGCCAGCAGCTTAGACTCCGGGACAGGGGTCGGAAACACCATATATTTT. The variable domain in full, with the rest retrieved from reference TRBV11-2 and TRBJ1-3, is EAGVAQSPRYKIIEKRQSVAFWCNPISGHATLYWYQQILGQGPKLLIQFQNNGVVDDSQLPKDRFSAERLKGVDSTLKIQPAKLEDSAVYLCASSLDSGTGVGNTIYFGEGSWLTVV.

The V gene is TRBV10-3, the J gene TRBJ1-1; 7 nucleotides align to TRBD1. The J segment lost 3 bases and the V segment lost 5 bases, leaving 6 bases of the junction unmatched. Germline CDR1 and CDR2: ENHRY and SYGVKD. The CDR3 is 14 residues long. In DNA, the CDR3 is TGTGCCATCAGTCAAACTGACAGGGACACTGAAGCTTTCTTT. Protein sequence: CAISQTDRDTEAFF.

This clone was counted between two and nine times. CDR3: CASSLVTGITEAFF. CDR3 nucleotides: TGTGCCAGCAGCTTGGTTACGGGGATTACTGAAGCTTTCTTT. The rearrangement uses TRBV5-5 and TRBJ1-1; D gene uncertain. CDR1 is SGHKS, CDR2 YYEKEE, per germline (reference sequence). Trimming removed 0 bases from V and 5 bases from J, with 11 bases in between. The CDR3 extends over 14 amino acids. The full variable domain, in which reference TRBV5-5 and TRBJ1-1 provide the parts outside the CDR3, is DAGVTQSPTHLIKTRGQQVTLRCSPISGHKSVSWYQQVLGQGPQFIFQYYEKEERGRGNFPDRFSARQFPNYSSELNVNALLLGDSALYLCASSLVTGITEAFFGQGTRLTVV.

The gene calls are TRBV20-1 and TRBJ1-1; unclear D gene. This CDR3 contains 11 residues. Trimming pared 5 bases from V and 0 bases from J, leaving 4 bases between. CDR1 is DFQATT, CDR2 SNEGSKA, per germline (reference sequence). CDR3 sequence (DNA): TGCAGTGCTGACATGAACACTGAAGCTTTCTTT. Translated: CSADMNTEAFF.

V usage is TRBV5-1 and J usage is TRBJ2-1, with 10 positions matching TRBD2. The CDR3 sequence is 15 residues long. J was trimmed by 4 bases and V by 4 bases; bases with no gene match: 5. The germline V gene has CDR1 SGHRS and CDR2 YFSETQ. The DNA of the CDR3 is TGCGCCAGCAGCACTACGACTAGCGGGTACAATGAGCAGTTCTTC. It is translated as CASSTTTSGYNEQFF. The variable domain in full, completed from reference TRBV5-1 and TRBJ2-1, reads KAGVTQTPRYLIKTRGQQVTLSCSPISGHRSVSWYQQTPGQGLQFLFEYFSETQRNKGNFPGRFSGRQFSNSRSEMNVSTLELGDSALYLCASSTTTSGYNEQFFGPGTRLTVL.

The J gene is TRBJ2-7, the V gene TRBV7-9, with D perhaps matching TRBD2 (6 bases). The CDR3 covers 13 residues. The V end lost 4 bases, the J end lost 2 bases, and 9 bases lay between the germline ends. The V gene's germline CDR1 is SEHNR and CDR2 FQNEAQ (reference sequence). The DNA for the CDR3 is TGTGCCAGCAGCTCGGGACTTACCTACGAGCAGTACTTC. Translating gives CASSSGLTYEQYF.